What follows is one T cell receptor (beta chain) and its context. The authors' processing: Amplification of reference gene primers provided the estimated nucleated cell counts. The data were produced by immunoSEQ multiplex PCR, yet TCRdb's version contains in-frame clones alone and is incomplete. V and J calls and clone size are copied from that table; D and trimming were computed from the DNA. The sample records 100,000 to 150,000 clones, approximately 82% being singletons. This specimen comes from a study of blood T cell repertoires in COVID-19. Study at large: Samples representing acute and convalescent COVID-19 were sourced from the United States, Italy and Spain. PBMCs, B-cell-depleted T cells, or T cells provided the cDNA or gDNA that made up the material.

The source material was peripheral blood. The source of this sequence is an elderly man with active or convalescent COVID-19.

The CDR3, as DNA: TGTGCCAGCAGCTTAGCCTCGGTGTTTGGCACTGAAGCTTTCTTT. Translating it yields CASSLASVFGTEAFF. J is TRBJ1-1 and V is TRBV7-2, with D uncertain. CDR3 length: 15 residues. The germline V and J ends were trimmed by 0 bases and 4 bases, with 12 bases remaining between them. Per the germline V gene, CDR1 is SGHTA and CDR2 is FQGNSA.